The 2 T cell receptor beta chains listed next were all sequenced from one sample in a study of CD8 T cells in ankylosing spondylitis. Study conclusions and caveats: Eight or nine highly homologous variants made up a TCR beta motif that seemed to typify ankylosing spondylitis blood.

From the 5' RACE reads, TCRdb called clonotypes with MiXCR, one entry per CDR3 protein. The sample consists of 500,000 to 550,000 distinct CDR3 sequences, roughly 13% of them appearing once. These receptors are not linked to any known antigen. Material: blood, either unsorted or a sorted T cell fraction (not recorded which). Receptor source: a male donor with ankylosing spondylitis.

The CDR3 sequence is CASSPFREGGNANEQFF. The CDR3 DNA follows: TGTGCCAGCAGCCCGTTTAGAGAGGGAGGGAACGCCAATGAGCAGTTCTTC. This chain links TRBV25-1 with TRBJ2-1; TRBD2 matches at 7 bases. The length of the CDR3 is 17 residues. The germline V gene has CDR1 MGHDK and CDR2 SYGVNS. The trim removed 6 bases at V and 6 bases at J, leaving 17 bases unmatched.

The genes are TRBV6-5 and TRBJ2-7, with D perhaps matching TRBD1 (6 bases). The CDR3 is made up of 16 amino acids. The ends were cut back, 2 bases at V and 4 bases at J, with 18 bases in the middle. From germline, CDR1 is MNHEY and CDR2 SVGAGI. CDR3: CASSYGGQARGYEQYV. In DNA form, the CDR3 reads TGTGCCAGCAGTTACGGCGGGCAGGCCAGGGGTTACGAGCAGTACGTC.